The 8 T cell receptor beta chains presented below share a single source sample, sequenced in a study of cytomegalovirus exposure and HLA in healthy donors. Sequenced by immunoSEQ multiplex PCR; TCRdb stores in-frame clones only, minus some. The sample records roughly 120,000 clones, roughly 94% being singletons. The sample was PBMCs. The source of these receptors is a woman between 18 and 30 years old in good health and CMV-seronegative.

The chain recombines TRBV29-1 with TRBJ2-5; 9 bases map to TRBD2. The CDR3 runs to 18 residues. Losses at the gene ends were 4 bases for V and 5 bases for J; bases not matched to a gene: 20. Germline assignment: CDR1 SQVTM and CDR2 ANQGSEA. CDR3 nucleotides: TGCAGCGTTGTAACACCGCCAGGGACTAGCAGTAGGTGGGAGACCCAGTACTTC. Amino acids: CSVVTPPGTSSRWETQYF.

This clone was observed once. V and J are TRBV4-1 and TRBJ1-1; D remains unclear. CDR1 and CDR2 (germline): MGHRA, YSYEKL. The CDR3 has 17 residues. V gave up 4 bases and J gave up 1 base, with 19 bases separating them. The DNA for the CDR3 is TGCGCCAGCAGCCCCTTGGTCCTGGCCGCGGAGAACACTGAAGCTTTCTTT. It specifies CASSPLVLAAENTEAFF.

The CDR3 region has the DNA TGTGCCAGCAGTTTATGGGCGGGGGGGTCGGGCGAGCAGTACTTC. Its protein is CASSLWAGGSGEQYF. The chain carries TRBV27 and TRBJ2-7; 9 nucleotides align to TRBD2. CDR1 and CDR2 (germline): MNHEY, SMNVEV (reference sequence). The CDR3 contains 15 residues. V shed 1 base and J 6 bases; nucleotides not matched to a gene: 7.

The rearrangement joins TRBV7-3 to TRBJ1-3, with D perhaps matching TRBD1 (5 bases). Germline CDR1 is SGHTA and CDR2 is FQGTGA. Trimming shortened V by 2 bases and J by 0 bases, and 8 bases separated the two germline ends. The CDR3 runs to 15 residues. The CDR3 protein is CASSLFGGSGNTIYF. Written as DNA, the CDR3 is TGTGCCAGCAGCTTATTCGGGGGCTCTGGAAACACCATATATTTT.

This rearrangement joins TRBV7-3 to TRBJ2-7; the match to TRBD1 covers 7 bases. V lost 1 base, J lost 3 bases, and 6 bases stayed unmatched. The CDR3 consists of 15 residues. Germline V gene data show CDR1 as SGHTA and CDR2 as FQGTGA. The CDR3 here is CASSLSVGQSYEQYF. In DNA, the CDR3 is TGTGCCAGCAGCTTAAGTGTGGGACAGAGCTACGAGCAGTACTTC.

This clone was seen once. V and J are TRBV4-1 and TRBJ2-5, with 8 positions matching TRBD2. Germline values: CDR1 MGHRA, CDR2 YSYEKL. This CDR3 contains 18 residues. The V segment lost 1 base and the J segment 5 bases; nucleotides outside the gene matches: 15. The CDR3 spells CASSQGIQNGLAGETQYF. In DNA, the CDR3 is TGCGCCAGCAGCCAAGGTATACAAAACGGCCTAGCGGGTGAGACCCAGTACTTC.

CDR3 nucleotide sequence: TGTGCCAGCAGCTTAGGACAGGGGGGCTATAGCAATCAGCCCCAGCATTTT. This sequence encodes CASSLGQGGYSNQPQHF. The genes are TRBV7-9 and TRBJ1-5; 9 positions agree with TRBD1. Germline CDR1 SEHNR, CDR2 FQNEAQ (reference sequence). The junction had 4 bases not matched to a gene; V was cut back by 1 base and J by 0 bases. The CDR3 extends over 17 amino acids.

The V call is TRBV28, the J call TRBJ1-5; D not certain. Germline loops: CDR1 MDHEN, CDR2 SYDVKM. This CDR3 has 12 residues. V lost 5 bases and J lost 6, with 8 bases in between. This CDR3 reads CASSVRGQPQHF. The CDR3 DNA is TGTGCCAGCAGTGTCAGAGGTCAGCCCCAGCATTTT.